The source of this T cell receptor beta chain is a study of a mutant IDH1 vaccine in newly diagnosed glioma (dated by TCRdb to 2020 to 2023). Regarding the complete study: Across visits V03 through V10, patients got a total of eight vaccinations, given in weeks 1, 3, 5, 7, 11, 15, 19 and 23. In the chemotherapy-containing groups, vaccination started alongside temozolomide cycles, whereas in patients who had radiotherapy alone it started 4-6 weeks after radiotherapy. Of the approximately 30 treated patients, approximately 62% were male and approximately 40% were female, and the mean age was 40.4 years. Prior to enrollment, standard therapy consisting of radiotherapy alone, temozolomide alone, or radiochemotherapy with temozolomide had been administered to patients, with the combination being received by most patients. Six visits were used for peripheral blood collection: V03 (baseline), V05, V07, V10, V12 and V13. For exploratory analyses, longitudinal TCRB deep sequencing was carried out in roughly 25 treated patients wherever samples were available.

Library generation was performed with the immunoSEQ multiplex PCR assay. Following the manufacturer's protocol, the hsTCRB Kit was used to amplify rearranged TCR beta chain sequences. An Illumina MiSeq was used to sequence the TCRB libraries. Concerning the study's data processing: The kit vendor's proprietary platform handled demultiplexing, trimming and gene mapping. The clones in this table, taken by TCRdb from immuneACCESS, are in-frame only. Not every clone is retained; where verified, under half of the shortfall comes from an unresolved V gene, and the cause of the rest is unknown. The V and J calls and the clone size are those of that table, but D and trimming were determined from the DNA. This sample is represented by 120,000 or so clones; about 80% of them were singletons. The ten biggest clones cover around 5.5% of the sample. Findings and caveats that apply to the study as a whole: No apparent relationship was observed between pseudoprogression and alterations in the top peripheral T cell clonotypes detected by TCRB sequencing. Immune responses induced by the vaccine were seen in around 94% of patients across multiple MHC alleles. Availability determined which PBMC samples were chosen for TCRB deep sequencing. The authors stated that sample limitations prevented analyses of patient blood samples from being reproduced.

As concerns this clone: Its antigen is not yet known. Per-base quality was not reported, and no clone a single base away is much larger than it.

The time point label corresponds to: week 11, during vaccination. Each vaccine dose was 300 ug of a 20-mer mutant IDH1 peptide in Montanide, given subcutaneously with topical imiquimod. All donors had newly diagnosed IDH1-mutant astrocytomas of WHO grade 3 or 4 that showed loss of nuclear ATRX. The samples were drawn from NOA16, a multicentre, single-arm, open-label phase I trial in Germany that tested a mutant IDH1 peptide vaccine in humans for the first time. Genomic DNA for TCRB sequencing was extracted from EDTA blood using the DNeasy Blood and Tissue Kit. Including the terminal cysteine and phenylalanine, the CDR3 comprises 15 residues. Only CDR3 DNA remains: 45 bases, in frame from the first base. V is pared back by 5 bases and J by 0 bases, with 12 bases lying between the germline termini. As encoded in the germline V gene, CDR1 is SGHAT while CDR2 is FQNNGV.

The material was PBMCs, obtained from a glioma patient whose treatment included an IDH1 peptide vaccine. The sequence was obtained from a middle-aged man with glioma. The chain employs TRBV11-2 and TRBJ2-3; D gene: possibly TRBD1, on 6 matching bases. This receptor carries the CDR3 CASSPLGGSTDTQYF. The nucleotide sequence is TGTGCCAGCAGCCCCCTAGGGGGAAGCACAGATACGCAGTATTTT.